The next 16 T cell receptor beta chains were all read from a single sample in a study of T cell changes during pregnancy in multiple sclerosis. The data were produced by immunoSEQ multiplex PCR, yet TCRdb's version contains in-frame clones alone and is incomplete. Found here are tens of thousands of clones, 80% to 95% of them singletons; the top ten hold 0.16%. The sequencing used CD4+ T cells from peripheral blood mononuclear cells, collected after pregnancy. These receptors were obtained from a female donor in good health, enrolled as a control in a pregnancy study.

The genes are TRBV2 and TRBJ2-5, with a possible D match to TRBD1 (6 bases). V was cut by 2 bases and J by 5 bases, with 12 bases left in between. Germline CDR1 and CDR2: SNHLY and FYNNEI. CDR3 length equals 14 residues. CDR3 amino acids: CASSEQGRGETQYF. The CDR3 DNA sequence: TGTGCCAGCAGTGAACAGGGGAGAGGCGAGACCCAGTACTTC.

The genes are TRBV7-9 and TRBJ2-3, with D maybe TRBD2 (7 bases). The germline V and J ends were trimmed by 0 bases and 4 bases, with 11 bases remaining between them. Germline CDR1 is SEHNR and CDR2 is FQNEAQ (reference sequence). The CDR3 loop spans 15 amino acids. CDR3 protein: CASSLAGGQSDTQYF. The CDR3 DNA reads as TGTGCCAGCAGCTTAGCGGGGGGGCAGTCAGATACGCAGTATTTT. Complete variable domain (other parts from reference TRBV7-9 and TRBJ2-3): DTGVSQNPRHKITKRGQNVTFRCDPISEHNRLYWYRQTLGQGPEFLTYFQNEAQLEKSRLLSDRFSAERPKGSFSTLEIQRTEQGDSAMYLCASSLAGGQSDTQYFGPGTRLTVL.

This chain uses TRBV6-1 with TRBJ2-1; 8 positions agree with TRBD1. In germline, CDR1 is MNHNS, CDR2 SASEGT. This CDR3 has 13 residues. The ends lost 8 bases at V and 9 bases at J; junction bases unmatched: 9. The CDR3 reads CASGRQGLREQFF. The CDR3 coding sequence is TGTGCCAGCGGAAGACAGGGGTTGCGTGAGCAGTTCTTC.

The J gene is TRBJ1-1, the V gene TRBV6-1; 8 positions agree with TRBD1. The CDR3 totals 15 residues. CDR1 and CDR2 (germline): MNHNS, SASEGT. V was clipped by 5 bases and J by 6 bases; unmatched bases: 11. In DNA form, the CDR3 reads TGTGCCAGCAGTCGGCAGGGGGCGGCTTACGCTGAAGCTTTCTTT. As protein: CASSRQGAAYAEAFF.

The genes are TRBV10-2 and TRBJ1-1; maybe TRBD1 (6 bases). V lost 10 bases and J 0 bases, leaving 18 bases between the germline ends. This CDR3 has 15 residues. CDR1 is WSHSY and CDR2 is SAAADI in the germline V gene. CDR3 nucleotides: TGCGCCACCCTTGAGGTGGACAGCCTGAACACTGAAGCTTTCTTT. Translated: CATLEVDSLNTEAFF.

The chain links TRBV5-8 to TRBJ1-2; TRBD1 is a possible D gene (5 bases). Germline V gene lookup returns CDR1 SGHTS and CDR2 YDEGEE. Trimming cost V 4 bases and J 5 bases, with 12 bases left between them. This CDR3 comprises 13 residues. CDR3 region: CASSPGGRYGYTF. DNA for the CDR3: TGTGCCAGCAGCCCGGGGGGACGGTATGGCTACACCTTC. Drawing the rest from reference TRBV5-8 and TRBJ1-2, the complete variable domain is EAGVTQSPTHLIKTRGQQATLRCSPISGHTSVYWYQQALGLGLQFLLWYDEGEERNRGNFPPRFSGRQFPNYSSELNVNALELEDSALYLCASSPGGRYGYTFGSGTRLTVV.

The chain has TRBV5-1 and TRBJ2-2; 8 nucleotides match TRBD2. CDR3 size: 15 residues. The germline V gene encodes CDR1 SGHRS and CDR2 YFSETQ. J gave up 1 base and V 2 bases, and 1 base lay outside the gene matches. The CDR3 sequence is CASSLLAVNTGELFF. Here the CDR3 DNA reads TGCGCCAGCAGCTTACTAGCGGTGAACACCGGGGAGCTGTTTTTT.

The rearrangement joins TRBV2 to TRBJ2-7; 10 positions match TRBD1. CDR1 and CDR2 from the germline V gene are SNHLY and FYNNEI. Trimming removed 5 bases from V and 5 bases from J; junction bases left unmatched: 6. The CDR3 extends over 14 amino acids. CDR3 bases: TGTGCCAGCAGTCCGGGACAGGGGATCCACGAGCAGTACTTC. Translating gives CASSPGQGIHEQYF.

This chain uses TRBV7-9 with TRBJ1-2, with 10 bases identical to TRBD1. The V segment lost 4 bases and the J segment 9 bases; nucleotides outside the gene matches: 8. CDR1 and CDR2 (germline): SEHNR, FQNEAQ (reference sequence). There are 14 residues in the CDR3. Here the CDR3 reads CASSSSGTGDRYTF. The CDR3 nucleotides read TGTGCCAGCAGCTCTTCCGGGACAGGGGATCGCTACACCTTC.

The genes are TRBV19 and TRBJ1-5; the D gene is possibly TRBD1 (6 bases). Germline CDR1 is LNHDA and CDR2 is SQIVND (reference sequence). CDR3 size: 15 residues. Trimming stripped 8 bases from V and 7 bases from J, with 21 bases between. CDR3 DNA: TGTGCCAGTTGTAGGTTCAGGGGCTATGGCCAGCCCCAGCATTTT. Protein product: CASCRFRGYGQPQHF.

The rearrangement joins TRBV10-3 to TRBJ1-1; 8 nucleotides agree with TRBD1. The CDR3 has 14 residues. V shed 6 bases and J 1 base; nucleotides not matched to a gene: 4. The germline gives CDR1 ENHRY, CDR2 SYGVKD. The DNA of the CDR3 is TGTGCCATCAGCTCCGGGACAGGGAACACTGAAGCTTTCTTT. Protein sequence: CAISSGTGNTEAFF.

The chain uses TRBV6-5 and TRBJ2-3; 10 nucleotides line up with TRBD2. Germline lookup yields CDR1 MNHEY and CDR2 SVGAGI. The J segment lost 7 bases and the V segment lost 6 bases, leaving 10 bases of the junction unmatched. The CDR3 has 15 residues. The CDR3 DNA is TGTGCCAGCAGCACCGGGACTAGCGCCTCGTATACGCAGTATTTT. As protein: CASSTGTSASYTQYF.

This sequence joins TRBV7-6 and TRBJ1-3; D remains ambiguous. Germline assignment: CDR1 SGHVS and CDR2 FNYEAQ. Trimming took 5 bases from V and 4 from J, leaving 9 bases between them. The CDR3 is 13 residues long. The CDR3 is CASSPLLGNTIYF. Written as DNA, the CDR3 is TGTGCCAGCAGCCCCCTCCTCGGAAACACCATATATTTT.

This clone was counted only a few times. This chain joins TRBV2 and TRBJ1-1, with TRBD1 as a possible D gene (6 bases). The CDR3 consists of 12 residues. V was cut by 7 bases and J by 0 bases, with 6 bases left in between. Germline V lookup: CDR1 SNHLY, CDR2 FYNNEI. CDR3 sequence reads: CASNRVNTEAFF. CDR3 DNA: TGTGCCAGCAACAGGGTGAACACTGAAGCTTTCTTT.

The rearrangement uses TRBV2 and TRBJ2-5, with D possibly TRBD1 on 5 matching bases. With 7 bases removed from V and 6 bases from J, the gap between germline ends came to 24 bases. The CDR3 totals 16 residues. Germline V lookup: CDR1 SNHLY, CDR2 FYNNEI. The CDR3 DNA sequence: TGTGCCAGCAATGCCCGGGCCCGTCTGGTGGGGCAGACCCAGTACTTC. This sequence encodes CASNARARLVGQTQYF.

The chain recombines TRBV5-6 with TRBJ2-5, with D unclear. CDR1 SGHDT and CDR2 YYEEEE come from the germline V gene. The CDR3 loop spans 11 amino acids. V shed 2 bases and J shed 4 bases, with 3 bases lying between them. The CDR3 DNA is TGTGCCAGCAGCTTTCGAGAGACCCAGTACTTC. Protein sequence: CASSFRETQYF.